A single sample gave rise to the 22 T cell receptor beta chains below, sequenced in a study of spatial heterogeneity in lung cancer. General study results and limits: Tracking of tumor mutation counts was seen in expanded intratumoral alpha and beta TCR counts.

Which antigens these TCRs recognize remains unknown. TCRdb re-called the 5' RACE reads through MiXCR, storing one row per CDR3 protein. The sample includes 14,000 or so distinct CDR3 sequences, roughly 4.7% of them seen just once. Time point of the sample: sample taken at primary tumor resection. Sample: lung tumor tissue, taken at surgery. These receptors all come from a female donor with early-stage non-small cell lung cancer.

This clonotype was recorded at least ten times. The chain links TRBV7-2 to TRBJ1-2; D uncertain. Trimming stripped 4 bases from V and 8 bases from J, with 14 bases between. CDR3 length equals 13 residues. The V gene's germline CDR1 is SGHTA and CDR2 FQGNSA. DNA for the CDR3: TGTGCCAGCAGCTACCGGACGGCGTTGGGCTACACCTTC. Amino acids: CASSYRTALGYTF.

This clonotype occurred many times. The chain employs TRBV5-1 and TRBJ1-1; D perhaps matches TRBD1 (6 bases). Trimming took off 3 bases at V and 3 bases at J, with 12 bases between the two ends. CDR1 and CDR2 (germline): SGHRS, YFSETQ. This CDR3 has 14 amino acids. CDR3 region: CASSSTGRDTEAFF. Written as DNA, the CDR3 is TGCGCCAGCAGCTCCACAGGGAGGGACACTGAAGCTTTCTTT.

The table lists this clonotype with many counts. V usage is TRBV7-6 and J usage is TRBJ1-1, with 7 bases lining up with TRBD1. This CDR3 comprises 16 residues. Germline lookup yields CDR1 SGHVS and CDR2 FNYEAQ. V dropped 5 bases and J dropped 6; count of bases not matched to a gene: 15. CDR3 loop: CASSPESTGTVAEAFF. The CDR3 bases are TGTGCCAGCAGCCCCGAGAGTACCGGGACAGTAGCTGAAGCTTTCTTT.

A note on this clonotype: Mismatch with germline at one junction end may stem from a read error. The gene calls are TRBV9 and TRBJ1-4, with a weak D call TRBD1 (5 bases). CDR1 and CDR2 from the germline V gene are SGDLS and YYNGEE. CDR3 length equals 14 residues. CDR3 DNA: TGTGCCAGCAGCGTATTAGGGGAAAATGAAAAACTGCTTTTT. Translation: CASSVLGENEKLLF.

This clonotype was observed many times. The chain uses TRBV5-1 and TRBJ1-6; D ambiguous. Trimming pared 0 bases from V and 7 bases from J, leaving 8 bases between. CDR3 size: 14 residues. Germline-derived CDR1 and CDR2 are SGHRS and YFSETQ. As DNA, the CDR3 is TGCGCCAGCAGCTTGGAACGGTTGAATTCACCCCTCCACTTT. Translation gives CASSLERLNSPLHF.

This clonotype appeared many times. This chain links TRBV20-1 with TRBJ1-4; 9 nucleotides match TRBD1. The CDR3 spans 15 residues. Germline loops: CDR1 DFQATT, CDR2 SNEGSKA (reference sequence). Trimming at V came to 5 bases and at J to 0 bases, leaving 4 bases not matched to a gene. In nucleotides, the CDR3 is TGCAGTGCTGGAAGGACAGGGGCAACTAATGAAAAACTGTTTTTT. Translated: CSAGRTGATNEKLFF.

This chain links TRBV27 with TRBJ2-1; TRBD1 is a possible D gene (6 bases). This CDR3 region has 14 residues. Per the germline V gene, CDR1 is MNHEY and CDR2 is SMNVEV (reference sequence). V gave up 1 base and J gave up 8 bases, with 12 bases separating them. The CDR3, as DNA: TGTGCCAGCAGTTTATACAGGGTTTTGGATGAGCAGTTCTTC. Translating it yields CASSLYRVLDEQFF.

This clonotype was seen a handful of times. The genes are TRBV7-8 and TRBJ1-1, with TRBD1 identical over 7 bases. Trimming removed 1 base from V and 5 bases from J; junction bases left unmatched: 4. The CDR3 has 14 residues. Germline V gene sequence: CDR1 SGHVS, CDR2 FQNEAQ. CDR3 protein: CASSLETGRTEAFF. The CDR3 bases are TGTGCCAGCAGCTTAGAGACAGGGCGGACTGAAGCTTTCTTT.

This clonotype occurred many times. The V call is TRBV15, the J call TRBJ1-6; 9 nucleotides align to TRBD1. Per germline, CDR1 LNHNV and CDR2 YYDKDF (reference sequence). J gave up 9 bases and V 3 bases, and 6 bases lay outside the gene matches. The CDR3 is 15 residues long. The CDR3 region is CATSREGQGGSPLHF. The CDR3 nucleotides read TGTGCCACCAGCAGGGAGGGACAGGGCGGTTCACCCCTCCACTTT.

At least ten counts were recorded for this clonotype. The genes are TRBV18 and TRBJ2-3; 8 positions match TRBD2. V lost 3 bases to trimming and J lost 1 base; unmatched junction nucleotides: 3. CDR1 is KGHSH and CDR2 is LQKENI in the germline V gene. The CDR3 contains 15 residues. The chain's CDR3 is CASSPIGGGTDTQYF. As DNA, the CDR3 is TGTGCCAGCTCACCGATCGGGGGGGGCACAGATACGCAGTATTTT.

The chain links TRBV7-2 to TRBJ1-5; TRBD1 agrees at 7 bases. CDR1 and CDR2 (germline): SGHTA, FQGNSA. Trimming removed 5 bases from V and 5 bases from J; junction bases left unmatched: 9. This CDR3 comprises 15 residues. This CDR3 reads CASSPVGGVYQPQHF. The CDR3 DNA reads as TGTGCCAGCAGCCCGGTAGGGGGCGTCTATCAGCCCCAGCATTTT.

This clonotype has ten or more counts. V and J are TRBV5-4 and TRBJ2-1; D not certain. The CDR3 sequence is 14 residues long. Germline V gene data show CDR1 as SGHNT and CDR2 as YYREEE (reference sequence). Trimming removed 2 bases from V and 2 bases from J, with 8 bases in between. The DNA for the CDR3 is TGTGCCAGCAGCTTACGATCCACCTACAATGAGCAGTTCTTC. Residues: CASSLRSTYNEQFF.

In its sample, this clonotype was seen many times. This chain connects TRBV3-1 to TRBJ2-3, with unresolved D. CDR3 length: 12 amino acids. Trimming pared 1 base from V and 5 bases from J, leaving 4 bases between. Looked up from germline, CDR1 is LGHDT and CDR2 is YNNKEL (reference sequence). The CDR3 region is CASSQVKDTQYF. CDR3 coding DNA: TGTGCCAGCAGCCAAGTTAAAGATACGCAGTATTTT.

The rearrangement joins TRBV18 to TRBJ1-1; D gene uncertain. The V end was cut by 3 bases, the J end by 0 bases, with 8 bases between. This CDR3 has 14 amino acids. Germline V gene data show CDR1 as KGHSH and CDR2 as LQKENI. CDR3 residues: CASSPRTLNTEAFF. The CDR3 DNA sequence: TGTGCCAGCTCACCTCGGACCTTGAACACTGAAGCTTTCTTT.

In its sample, this clonotype was seen many times. The chain combines TRBV3-1 with TRBJ2-5; D is unresolved. Trimming removed 6 bases from V and 5 bases from J, with 7 bases in between. In germline, CDR1 is LGHDT, CDR2 YNNKEL (reference sequence). The CDR3 runs to 11 residues. The CDR3 DNA sequence: TGTGCCAGCAGGATCCGGGAGACCCAGTACTTC. Translated: CASRIRETQYF.

This sequence joins TRBV12-3 or TRBV12-4 and TRBJ2-4, with 10 bases identical to TRBD1. The CDR3 runs to 19 residues. Germline trimming cut 5 bases from V and 0 bases from J; bases unmatched to any gene: 13. The CDR3: CASSAYGTGVVLAKNIQYF. The CDR3 DNA reads TGTGCCAGCAGTGCTTATGGGACAGGGGTTGTGCTAGCCAAAAACATTCAGTACTTC.

The chain combines TRBV5-1 with TRBJ1-1; D perhaps matches TRBD1 (5 bases). Germline lookup yields CDR1 SGHRS and CDR2 YFSETQ. The V gene lost 7 bases and the J gene lost 2 bases, with 12 bases spanning the gap. This CDR3 comprises 13 residues. The CDR3 coding sequence is TGCGCCAGCGGTACCGGGGCCAACACTGAAGCTTTCTTT. Translation: CASGTGANTEAFF.

This clonotype was counted many times. V usage is TRBV24-1 and J usage is TRBJ1-5; perhaps TRBD1 as D (6 bases). V dropped 5 bases and J dropped 6 bases, with 13 bases sitting between them. The germline CDR1 and CDR2 sequences are KGHDR and SFDVKD. The CDR3 has 14 amino acids. CDR3 in amino acids: CATSAAGETQPQHF. The CDR3 bases are TGTGCCACCAGTGCTGCAGGGGAGACTCAGCCCCAGCATTTT.

This clonotype is medium-sized in the sample. The chain couples TRBV19 to TRBJ1-2; 7 bases line up with TRBD1. Germline values: CDR1 LNHDA, CDR2 SQIVND (reference sequence). Losses at the gene ends were 6 bases for V and 3 bases for J; bases not matched to a gene: 16. The CDR3 loop spans 17 amino acids. DNA for the CDR3: TGTGCCAGTAGGGTTTTCGTCTCGGAGGGGGCAGACTATGGCTACACCTTC. As protein: CASRVFVSEGADYGYTF.

This clonotype was seen repeatedly, ten times or more. This chain links TRBV12-3 or TRBV12-4 with TRBJ1-2; 7 bases are a match to TRBD1. Trimming took 5 bases from V and 8 from J; bases not matched to a gene: 11. The CDR3 loop spans 14 amino acids. The DNA of the CDR3 is TGTGCCAGCAGTCTCAATGGACAGGACGTGGGCTACACCTTC. This translates into CASSLNGQDVGYTF.

The V and J genes are TRBV7-2 and TRBJ2-3, with D unresolved. The V gene lost 1 base and the J gene lost 0 bases, with 11 bases spanning the gap. The germline V gene has CDR1 SGHTA and CDR2 FQGNSA. The CDR3 spans 16 residues. The CDR3 sequence: CASSLGVRVSTDTQYF. CDR3 sequence (DNA): TGTGCCAGCAGCTTAGGGGTGAGAGTGAGCACAGATACGCAGTATTTT. Full variable domain (rest looked up from reference TRBV7-2 and TRBJ2-3): GAGVSQSPSNKVTEKGKDVELRCDPISGHTALYWYRQSLGQGLEFLIYFQGNSAPDKSGLPSDRFSAERTGGSVSTLTIQRTQQEDSAVYLCASSLGVRVSTDTQYFGPGTRLTVL.

The chain combines TRBV28 with TRBJ1-5; the D gene is possibly TRBD1 (5 bases). Germline V CDR1 and CDR2: MDHEN, SYDVKM. This CDR3 is 14 amino acids long. V was cut by 4 bases and J by 3 bases, with 10 bases left in between. The CDR3 protein is CASSSGSSNQPQHF. In DNA, the CDR3 is TGTGCCAGCAGTTCAGGGAGCTCCAATCAGCCCCAGCATTTT.